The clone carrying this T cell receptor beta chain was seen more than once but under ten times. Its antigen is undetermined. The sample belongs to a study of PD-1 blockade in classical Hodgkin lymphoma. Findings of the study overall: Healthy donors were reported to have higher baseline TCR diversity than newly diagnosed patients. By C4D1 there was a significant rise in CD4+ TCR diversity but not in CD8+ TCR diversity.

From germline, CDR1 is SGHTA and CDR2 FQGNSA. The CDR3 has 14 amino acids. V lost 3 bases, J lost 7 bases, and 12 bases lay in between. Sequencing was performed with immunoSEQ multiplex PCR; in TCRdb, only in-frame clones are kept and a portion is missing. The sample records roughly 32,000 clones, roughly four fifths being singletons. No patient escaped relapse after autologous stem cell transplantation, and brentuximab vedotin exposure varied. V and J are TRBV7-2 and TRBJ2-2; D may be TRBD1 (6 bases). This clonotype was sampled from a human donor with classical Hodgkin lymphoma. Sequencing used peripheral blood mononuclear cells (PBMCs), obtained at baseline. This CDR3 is CASSFQGWGGELFF. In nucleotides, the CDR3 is TGTGCCAGCAGCTTTCAGGGGTGGGGCGGGGAGCTGTTTTTT.